This T cell receptor (beta chain) was obtained from a study of blood T cells in healthy people across ages (dated by TCRdb to between 2015 and 2017). In the study overall: In model experiments, template switching captured roughly one uniquely barcoded TCR beta cDNA molecule for every two T cells. To track age-related changes in TCR beta repertoire diversity, the study relied on deep sequencing normalized with unique cDNA molecular identifiers. The donors were split into four age groups: young (average about 15 years), middle-aged (39), aged (62) and long-lived (about 74). To avoid experimental bias, donors of different ages were randomly spread across the sequencing lanes. Two additional independent replicas of 1 million unique cDNA reads from the same blood draw were analyzed for two donors (one aged 18 to 30 and one aged 80 or older). Here is what the overall study found, with its caveats: Because the CMV infection status of the donors was unknown, age-related changes in expanded clonotypes may potentially have been confounded. Estimates of total diversity based on one million sequenced T cells were regarded as lower bounds and as underestimates. Compared with the aged group, the long-lived group had more naive CD4+ T cells, fewer expanded clones and increased TCR diversity, a pattern suggesting age selection. As age increased, observed TCR beta diversity per million T cells dropped in a roughly linear way, and a significant reduction was already evident by age roughly 36. Conclusive comparison of naive and antigen-experienced compartments was prevented by the profiling of bulk unsorted PBMCs. There was a strong correlation between observed TCR beta diversity and the percentage of naive T cells measured by flow cytometry.

Systemically healthy Caucasian individuals from Russia, approximately 39 in total and aged about 6 to 90 years, were included as donors. Around 10 milliliters of peripheral blood were drawn from each donor into EDTA-treated Vacutainer tubes. Ficoll-Paque density-gradient centrifugation was used to isolate PBMCs, with at least 7 million per sample. Total RNA was extracted from PBMCs with Trizol reagent, with at least 6 micrograms obtained per sample. Naive CD45RAhigh/CD27high T cell percentages were measured by flow cytometry on a PBMC aliquot from every donor. Libraries were made using 5' RACE. A second roughly 6 to 11 cycle PCR used a sample-barcoded 5' primer and a J-beta primer mix. A template-switch 5' adaptor carrying 12 random nucleotides introduced a unique molecular identifier onto each TCR beta cDNA molecule. At least 3 million CDR3-containing paired-end reads were obtained from each sample. First-strand cDNA was synthesized from all RNA with the Mint cDNA synthesis kit, primed by a TRBC-specific oligonucleotide. All cDNA was treated with uracil-DNA glycosylase and then went through a first 18-cycle PCR with the universal primers M1SS and BC2_uni_R. Per the source publication's procedure: For normalization, 1 million high-quality reads were randomly selected from each sample, with every read carrying a distinct molecular identifier. Reads with shared molecular identifiers were discarded instead of being binned into consensus sequences. MiTCR, run with a Q25 quality threshold and the strictest error-elimination algorithm, handled CDR3 identification, clonotype clustering and error correction. A nonparametric unseen species model with Euler transformation was used to estimate lower-bound total TCR beta diversity. Using fastp trimming at Q25 and MiXCR clonotype assembly, TCRdb reanalyzed the public sequencing data and kept in-frame beta chains. CDR3 protein sequences are deduplicated, and each keeps its most common genes and DNA. In this record, the V and J calls reflect TCRdb's handling and not the investigators' own analysis. Recorded for this sample are roughly 1.9 million distinct CDR3 sequences; roughly two fifths of them occurred a single time. 23% of the sample is in the top ten clones.

Germline trimming amounts to 3 bases on V and 7 bases on J, with 7 as the count of junction bases outside the gene matches. From cysteine to phenylalanine, the CDR3 is 14 amino acids long. CDR3 DNA is the only sequence kept; it has 42 bases, read in frame from the first base. Looking up the germline V gene yields CDR1 MNHEY and CDR2 SVGAGI. In the case of this clonotype: The antigen it recognizes is unknown. Base qualities are not recorded, but no much larger clone differs from it by a single base.

Sequencing was carried out using blood. Recombination linked TRBV6-5 to TRBJ2-5; 8 nucleotides in the junction match TRBD1. The source of this sequence is a human donor in good health. The base sequence is TGTGCCAGCAGTTATGCAGGGGGCCGAGGGACCCAGTACTTC. Its translation is CASSYAGGRGTQYF.